Listed here are 15 T cell receptor beta chains from one sample, sequenced in a study of identical twins (TCRdb year 2016). Library prep was done by 5' RACE. TCRdb lists the instrument as Illumina HiSeq 2000. TCRdb trimmed the raw reads at Q25, called clones with MiXCR and kept productive beta chains. Rows are combined by CDR3 protein, so each entry shows the most common genes and DNA. This sample gives more than 400,000 distinct CDR3 sequences in total; around 15% of them show up just once. Roughly 0.4% of the sample is taken by the ten largest. These same records also appear under a second study, on yellow fever vaccine responses in identical twins.

Material: CD4+ T cells sorted from blood. The source is a woman aged 18-30 years in good health.

V usage is TRBV20-1 and J usage is TRBJ1-5; 8 positions match TRBD1. Germline-derived CDR1 and CDR2 are DFQATT and SNEGSKA (reference sequence). After removal of 6 bases from V and 4 bases from J, the junction contained 8 bases not matched to a gene. The CDR3 totals 14 residues. CDR3 protein: CSARTGRENQPQHF. DNA of the CDR3: TGCAGTGCCCGGACAGGGCGGGAGAATCAGCCCCAGCATTTT.

This clonotype has just a few counts. This chain links TRBV4-1 with TRBJ2-3, with D tentatively TRBD1 or TRBD2 (6 bases each). Germline V gene data show CDR1 as MGHRA and CDR2 as YSYEKL. There are 14 residues in the CDR3. V was trimmed by 2 bases and J by 6 bases, leaving 12 bases between them. The CDR3 spells CASSQIGGQDTQYF. The CDR3, as DNA: TGCGCCAGCAGCCAAATCGGGGGCCAGGATACGCAGTATTTT.

This clonotype was found a few times. V is TRBV20-1 and J is TRBJ2-7; no definite D call. The CDR3 covers 13 residues. V lost 6 bases, J lost 0 bases, and 12 bases lay in between. Germline CDR1 reads DFQATT; CDR2 reads SNEGSKA (reference sequence). CDR3 sequence: CSAKPLFSYEQYV. CDR3 bases: TGCAGTGCCAAGCCCCTTTTCTCCTACGAGCAGTACGTC.

The CDR3 region is CASSYPRTGTSGTDTQYF. In DNA form, the CDR3 reads TGTGCCAGCAGCTACCCAAGGACCGGGACTAGCGGGACAGATACGCAGTATTTT. The chain recombines TRBV5-6 with TRBJ2-3, with 12 bases lining up with TRBD2. The CDR3 covers 18 residues. Germline loops: CDR1 SGHDT, CDR2 YYEEEE. V was pared by 3 bases and J by 3 bases, with 11 bases of the junction left unmatched.

This clonotype was seen only a few times. The chain links TRBV18 to TRBJ2-3; D is perhaps TRBD2 (6 bases). The CDR3 consists of 16 residues. Germline values: CDR1 KGHSH, CDR2 LQKENI. V shed 4 bases and J shed 7 bases, with 21 bases lying between them. The CDR3 protein is CASSRTLQPGENTQYF. The CDR3 DNA reads as TGTGCCAGCTCACGCACCCTCCAGCCGGGGGAAAATACGCAGTATTTT.

This clonotype was seen a few times. The gene calls are TRBV4-1 and TRBJ2-7; maybe TRBD1 (6 bases). Trimming removed 3 bases from V and 3 bases from J, with 15 bases in between. The CDR3 is 15 residues long. CDR1 is MGHRA, CDR2 YSYEKL, per germline. CDR3 DNA: TGCGCCAGCAGCCAGGCTTCGGGGACACTCTACGAGCAGTACGTC. Encoded protein: CASSQASGTLYEQYV.

This clonotype turned up a few times. This chain uses TRBV20-1 with TRBJ2-3; tentative D call: TRBD2 (6 bases). This CDR3 is built from 15 residues. The V and J ends lost 0 bases and 2 bases respectively, with 12 bases between them. Germline V gene lookup returns CDR1 DFQATT and CDR2 SNEGSKA (reference sequence). CDR3 protein: CSARDLGGITDTQYF. DNA for the CDR3: TGCAGTGCTAGAGATCTGGGGGGAATCACAGATACGCAGTATTTT.

The chain couples TRBV27 to TRBJ2-6, with 9 nucleotides matching TRBD1. The CDR3 length is 17 residues. V was pared by 2 bases and J by 0 bases, with 2 bases of the junction left unmatched. CDR1 MNHEY and CDR2 SMNVEV come from the germline V gene (reference sequence). CDR3 DNA: TGTGCCAGCAGTTTACTGGGACAGGGCTCTGGGGCCAACGTCCTGACTTTC. This sequence encodes CASSLLGQGSGANVLTF.

The genes are TRBV7-3 and TRBJ2-3; D could derive from TRBD1 or TRBD2 (5 bases each). The CDR3 has 13 amino acids. From germline, CDR1 is SGHTA and CDR2 FQGTGA. Trimming removed 5 bases from V and 4 bases from J, with 10 bases in between. CDR3 coding DNA: TGTGCCAGCAGCCCTGGGACCGCAGATACGCAGTATTTT. It codes for CASSPGTADTQYF.

This clonotype occurred a few times. The chain links TRBV20-1 to TRBJ2-1; 9 bases map to TRBD2. The CDR3 covers 13 residues. Germline assignment: CDR1 DFQATT and CDR2 SNEGSKA (reference sequence). V was clipped by 6 bases and J by 8 bases; unmatched bases: 8. This CDR3 reads CSAEDSGRHEQFF. The CDR3 nucleotides read TGCAGTGCCGAAGATAGCGGGAGACATGAGCAGTTCTTC.

This clonotype was found a few times. The chain recombines TRBV20-1 with TRBJ2-1; TRBD1 might be the D (6 bases). V lost 0 bases and J 6 bases, leaving 12 bases between the germline ends. Germline CDR1 and CDR2: DFQATT and SNEGSKA (reference sequence). The CDR3 covers 14 residues. CDR3 residues: CSARDGTGRNEQFF. In DNA form, the CDR3 reads TGCAGTGCTAGAGACGGTACAGGGCGCAATGAGCAGTTCTTC.

This clonotype occurred a few times. The chain joins TRBV29-1 to TRBJ2-7, with D perhaps TRBD2 (6 bases). Per the germline V gene, CDR1 is SQVTM and CDR2 is ANQGSEA. This CDR3 has 17 amino acids. Trimming removed 1 base at V and 4 bases at J, with 23 bases between. CDR3 sequence reads: CSVEGLRDHPGTYEQYF. The CDR3 coding sequence is TGCAGCGTTGAAGGGCTTCGAGACCACCCTGGGACTTACGAGCAGTACTTC.

This clonotype was seen more than once but under ten times. The gene calls are TRBV10-3 and TRBJ2-3, with 9 nucleotides matching TRBD2. The germline gives CDR1 ENHRY, CDR2 SYGVKD. With V trimmed by 4 bases and J by 2 bases, 7 bases remained unmatched. The CDR3 runs to 16 residues. The CDR3 protein is CAISGQTSGYTDTQYF. The CDR3 DNA is TGTGCCATCAGTGGGCAGACTAGCGGTTACACAGATACGCAGTATTTT.

This clonotype has just a few counts. The rearrangement uses TRBV27 and TRBJ2-5; D ambiguous. CDR3 size: 11 residues. The germline CDR1 and CDR2 sequences are MNHEY and SMNVEV (reference sequence). Trimming removed 8 bases at V and 5 bases at J, with 9 bases between. In DNA, the CDR3 is TGTGCCAGCGGATACATCGAGACCCAGTACTTC. Translating it yields CASGYIETQYF.

The chain carries TRBV5-1 and TRBJ2-3, with TRBD2 matching 7 bases. The junction had 13 bases not matched to a gene; V was cut back by 5 bases and J by 1 base. The CDR3 length is 17 residues. Germline V CDR1 and CDR2: SGHRS, YFSETQ. The CDR3 nucleotides read TGCGCCAGCAGATCCCCCGGGACTACTCGGGGCACAGATACGCAGTATTTT. The encoded protein is CASRSPGTTRGTDTQYF.